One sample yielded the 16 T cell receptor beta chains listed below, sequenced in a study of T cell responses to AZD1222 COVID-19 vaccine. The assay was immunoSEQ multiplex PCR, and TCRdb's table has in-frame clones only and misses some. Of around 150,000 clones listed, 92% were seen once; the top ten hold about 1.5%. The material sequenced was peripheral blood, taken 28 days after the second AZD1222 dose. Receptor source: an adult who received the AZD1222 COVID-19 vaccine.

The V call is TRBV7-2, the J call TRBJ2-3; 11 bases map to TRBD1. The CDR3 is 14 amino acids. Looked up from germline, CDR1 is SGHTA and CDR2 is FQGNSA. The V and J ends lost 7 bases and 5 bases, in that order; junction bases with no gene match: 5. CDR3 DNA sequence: TGTGCCAGCATCCAGGGACAGGGGGGAGATACGCAGTATTTT. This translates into CASIQGQGGDTQYF.

Here the CDR3 DNA reads TGTGCCAGCAGTTACAGGGTCCTAGGCGACTATGGCTACACCTTC. This translates into CASSYRVLGDYGYTF. The rearrangement joins TRBV6-9 to TRBJ1-2, with D maybe TRBD1 (5 bases). Between the trimmed V and J ends, which lost 3 bases and 3 bases, there was a span of 14 bases. Germline V gives CDR1 MNHGY, CDR2 SVAAGI. This CDR3 spans 15 amino acids.

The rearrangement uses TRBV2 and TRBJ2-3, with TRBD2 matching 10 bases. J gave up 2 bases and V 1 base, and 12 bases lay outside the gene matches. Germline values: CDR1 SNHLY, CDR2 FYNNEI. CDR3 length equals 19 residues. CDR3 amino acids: CASSEGGLAGAPNTDTQYF. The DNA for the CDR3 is TGTGCCAGCAGTGAAGGGGGGCTAGCGGGAGCCCCTAACACAGATACGCAGTATTTT.

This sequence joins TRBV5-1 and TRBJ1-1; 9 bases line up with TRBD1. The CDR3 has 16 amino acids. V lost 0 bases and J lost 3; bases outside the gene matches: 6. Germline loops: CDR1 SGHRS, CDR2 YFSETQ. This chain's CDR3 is CASSLAGTGRDTEAFF. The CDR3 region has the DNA TGCGCCAGCAGCTTGGCCGGGACAGGGAGGGACACTGAAGCTTTCTTT. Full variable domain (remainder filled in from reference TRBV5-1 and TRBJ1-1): KAGVTQTPRYLIKTRGQQVTLSCSPISGHRSVSWYQQTPGQGLQFLFEYFSETQRNKGNFPGRFSGRQFSNSRSEMNVSTLELGDSALYLCASSLAGTGRDTEAFFGQGTRLTVV.

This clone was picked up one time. CDR3 sequence: CASSLWVADTEAFF. The CDR3 coding sequence is TGTGCCAGCAGTTTATGGGTAGCAGATACCGAAGCTTTCTTT. V gene TRBV27 combines with J gene TRBJ1-1; D uncertain. Trimming took 1 base from V and 8 from J, leaving 14 bases between them. The CDR3 spans 14 residues. From germline, CDR1 is MNHEY and CDR2 SMNVEV (reference sequence).

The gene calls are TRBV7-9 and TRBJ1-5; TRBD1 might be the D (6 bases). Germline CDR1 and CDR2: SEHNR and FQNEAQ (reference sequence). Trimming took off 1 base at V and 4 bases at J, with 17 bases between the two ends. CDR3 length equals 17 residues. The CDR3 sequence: CASSLVEGWGRNQPQHF. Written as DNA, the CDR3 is TGTGCCAGCAGCTTAGTAGAGGGTTGGGGGCGAAATCAGCCCCAGCATTTT.

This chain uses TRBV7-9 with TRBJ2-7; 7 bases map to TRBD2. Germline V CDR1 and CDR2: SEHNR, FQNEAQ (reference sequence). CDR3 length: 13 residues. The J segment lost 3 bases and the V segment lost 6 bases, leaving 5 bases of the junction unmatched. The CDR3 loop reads CASRPPGGYEQYF. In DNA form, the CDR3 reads TGTGCCAGCAGGCCACCGGGAGGCTACGAGCAGTACTTC. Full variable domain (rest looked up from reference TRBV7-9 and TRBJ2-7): DTGVSQNPRHKITKRGQNVTFRCDPISEHNRLYWYRQTLGQGPEFLTYFQNEAQLEKSRLLSDRFSAERPKGSFSTLEIQRTEQGDSAMYLCASRPPGGYEQYFGPGTRLTVT.

CDR3 coding DNA: TGTGCCAGCAGGTCAAGTCCGGGTTATAGCAATCAGCCCCAGCATTTT. Protein sequence: CASRSSPGYSNQPQHF. This chain uses TRBV28 with TRBJ1-5; D gene unclear. This CDR3 contains 16 residues. Trimming removed 6 bases from V and 0 bases from J, with 15 bases in between. CDR1 MDHEN and CDR2 SYDVKM come from the germline V gene. The full variable domain, its missing parts supplied by reference TRBV28 and TRBJ1-5, is DVKVTQSSRYLVKRTGEKVFLECVQDMDHENMFWYRQDPGLGLRLIYFSYDVKMKEKGDIPEGYSVSREKKERFSLILESASTNQTSMYLCASRSSPGYSNQPQHFGDGTRLSIL.

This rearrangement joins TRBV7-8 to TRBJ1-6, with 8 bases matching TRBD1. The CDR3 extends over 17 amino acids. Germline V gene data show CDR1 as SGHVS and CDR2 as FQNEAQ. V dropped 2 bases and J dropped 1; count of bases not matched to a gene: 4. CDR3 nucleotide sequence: TGTGCCAGCAGCTTATACAGGGGGGGGTCCTATAATTCACCCCTCCACTTT. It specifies CASSLYRGGSYNSPLHF. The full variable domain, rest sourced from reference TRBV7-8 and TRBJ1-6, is GAGVSQSPRYKVAKRGQDVALRCDPISGHVSLFWYQQALGQGPEFLTYFQNEAQLDKSGLPSDRFFAERPEGSVSTLKIQRTQQEDSAVYLCASSLYRGGSYNSPLHFGNGTRLTVT.

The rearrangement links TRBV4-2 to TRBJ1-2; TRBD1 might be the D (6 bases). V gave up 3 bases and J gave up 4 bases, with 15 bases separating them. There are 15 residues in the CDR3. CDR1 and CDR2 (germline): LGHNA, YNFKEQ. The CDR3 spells CASSQDRGQFYGYTF. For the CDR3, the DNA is TGTGCCAGCAGCCAGGACCGTGGACAGTTCTATGGCTACACCTTC.

The CDR3 DNA is TGTGCCAGCAGCAAAGTACGGGGTAGGATGAGTTCACCCCTCCACTTT. It codes for CASSKVRGRMSSPLHF. The rearrangement uses TRBV21-1 and TRBJ1-6. TRBV21-1 is assigned pseudogene status. This CDR3 has 16 residues.

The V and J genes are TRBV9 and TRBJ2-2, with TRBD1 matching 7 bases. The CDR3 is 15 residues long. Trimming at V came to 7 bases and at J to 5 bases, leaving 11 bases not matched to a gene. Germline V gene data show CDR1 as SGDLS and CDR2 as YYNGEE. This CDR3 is CASGPMGTATGELFF. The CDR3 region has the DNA TGTGCCAGCGGCCCCATGGGGACAGCTACCGGGGAGCTGTTTTTT.

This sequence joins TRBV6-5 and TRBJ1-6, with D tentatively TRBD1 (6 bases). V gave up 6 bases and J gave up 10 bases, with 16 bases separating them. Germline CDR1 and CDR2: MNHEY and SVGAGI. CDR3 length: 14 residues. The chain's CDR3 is CASRYRESESPLHF. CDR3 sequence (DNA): TGTGCCAGCAGGTACAGGGAATCGGAGTCACCCCTCCACTTT.

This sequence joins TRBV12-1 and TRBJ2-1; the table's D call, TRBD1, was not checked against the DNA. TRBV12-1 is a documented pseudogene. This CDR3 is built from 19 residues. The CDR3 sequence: CASSPAGQVLESSYNEQFF. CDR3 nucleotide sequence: TGTGCCAGCAGCCCAGCGGGACAGGTACTGGAAAGCTCCTACAATGAGCAGTTCTTC.

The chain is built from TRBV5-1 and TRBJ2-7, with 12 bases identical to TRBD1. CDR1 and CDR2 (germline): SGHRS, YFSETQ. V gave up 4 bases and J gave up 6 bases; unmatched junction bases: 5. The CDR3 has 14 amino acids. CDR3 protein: CASSSGTGGFEQYF. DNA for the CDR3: TGCGCCAGCAGCAGCGGGACAGGGGGCTTCGAGCAGTACTTC.

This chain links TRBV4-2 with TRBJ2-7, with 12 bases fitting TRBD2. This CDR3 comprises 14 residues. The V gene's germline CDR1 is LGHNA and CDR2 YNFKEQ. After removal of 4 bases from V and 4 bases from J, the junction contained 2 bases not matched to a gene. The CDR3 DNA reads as TGTGCCAGCAGCCCTAGCGGGAGGGGGTACGAGCAGTACTTC. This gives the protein CASSPSGRGYEQYF.